The source of this T cell receptor (beta chain) is a study of beta chain features in type 1 diabetes. Study-wide context: In age, gender and cell yields, patients were similar to healthy donors. All of the samples together had approximately 100,000,000 sorted cells examined.

V lost 2 bases and J 0 bases, leaving 13 bases between the germline ends. This CDR3 comprises 16 residues. The germline V gene has CDR1 SEHNR and CDR2 FQNEAQ (reference sequence). Findings and limits, study-wide: Moderate but significant shortening of TCRB CDR3s was recorded in all four CD4+ subsets from Type 1 diabetes patients.

cDNA synthesis used the whole RNA isolate, giving expressed TCRB sequences. The protocol was immunoSEQ multiplex PCR, while the TCRdb copy is restricted to in-frame clones and leaves out a portion. Of fewer than 350,000 clones listed, 15% are singletons. Stem cell-like memory, regulatory, central memory and naive CD4+ cells were sorted via CD45RO/CCR7/CD25/CD127/CD95/CD27. This clone was recorded a few times. The antigen is undetermined. Sequencing used naive CD4+ T cells from blood. The receptor comes from a young man with type 1 diabetes. The rearrangement links TRBV7-9 to TRBJ1-1; D ambiguous. The CDR3 sequence is CASSLLKYPMNTEAFF. In DNA form, the CDR3 reads TGTGCCAGCAGCTTACTCAAATACCCTATGAACACTGAAGCTTTCTTT.